This T cell receptor beta chain was recovered during a study of T cell responses to AZD1222 COVID-19 vaccine. Study-level information: Analysis merged second doses at about 4 or about 12 weeks.

Note on this clone: Its antigen is not identified.

The study, taken as a whole, reports: Just a handful of AZD1222 recipients tested seropositive at baseline. Clonal diversity was possibly underestimated; the donors were predominantly white British and more often female. The study sampled repertoires only after the peak T cell response.

This table comes from immunoSEQ multiplex PCR, and its TCRdb copy is limited to in-frame clones, with some not included. The table records 90,000 to 120,000 clones, approximately 89% of them present only once. V lost 6 bases and J 5 bases, leaving 17 bases between the germline ends. Germline assignment: CDR1 LGHNT and CDR2 FRNRAP. CDR3 length: 15 amino acids. V and J are TRBV12-5 and TRBJ1-5, with TRBD1 as a possible D gene (6 bases). The source of this sequence is an adult in good health. Sequenced material: peripheral blood, taken on day 0 of AZD1222 vaccination. CDR3 protein: CASGATGSIHQPQHF. The CDR3 bases are TGTGCTAGTGGGGCGACAGGTTCCATCCATCAGCCCCAGCATTTT.